This is a list of T cell receptor beta chains from one sample in a study of blood T cell repertoires in COVID-19. Assay: immunoSEQ multiplex PCR; the TCRdb copy retains only in-frame clones and omits some. The data show tens of thousands of clones, 87% seen once. Sequencing used peripheral blood. All receptors come from a woman aged 45-65 years with acute or convalescent COVID-19. Both conserved end residues are part of each CDR3. D genes are given only for firm matches. Clone size is not always given. Where it is, it says once, few, many or a class for expanded clones.

TRBD2,TRBJ2-7,TRBV19,once,CASSQPGLAGSYEQYF,TGTGCCAGTAGCCAACCGGGACTAGCGGGTTCCTACGAGCAGTACTTC
TRBD1,TRBJ1-3,TRBV6-5,-,CASSSRQGANTIYF,TGTGCCAGCAGTTCGAGACAGGGAGCGAACACCATATATTTT
TRBD1,TRBJ1-5,TRBV11-2,-,CASSPKGTGSNQPQHF,TGTGCCAGCAGCCCGAAAGGGACAGGAAGCAATCAGCCCCAGCATTTT
TRBD2,TRBJ2-1,TRBV6-6,-,CASSPRGLAGGSYNEQFF,TGTGCCAGCAGTCCCCGAGGACTAGCGGGGGGCTCCTACAATGAGCAGTTCTTC
TRBD1,TRBJ1-2,TRBV27,-,CASSLDRDYGYTF,TGTGCCAGCAGTTTAGACAGGGACTATGGCTACACCTTC
TRBD1,TRBJ2-2,TRBV6-2/TRBV6-3,once,CASRPGQGRMNTGELFF,TGTGCCAGCAGGCCTGGACAGGGCCGAATGAACACCGGGGAGCTGTTTTTT
-,TRBJ1-4,TRBV12-5,-,CASGLYDSLREKLFF,TGTGCTAGTGGTTTGTACGACAGCCTGAGGGAAAAACTGTTTTTT
TRBD2,TRBJ2-1,TRBV2,-,CASGPWTSGNNEQFF,TGTGCCAGTGGGCCGTGGACTAGCGGTAACAATGAGCAGTTCTTC
TRBD1,TRBJ1-6,TRBV2,-,CATEMDRAYNSPLHF,TGTGCCACCGAGATGGACAGGGCCTATAATTCACCCCTCCACTTT
-,TRBJ1-4,TRBV12-3/TRBV12-4,-,CASRTGGNEKLFF,TGTGCCAGCAGAACAGGCGGTAATGAAAAACTGTTTTTT
-,TRBJ2-2,TRBV19,-,CATRGGRDTGELFF,TGTGCCACTCGAGGGGGAAGGGACACCGGGGAGCTGTTTTTT
TRBD1,TRBJ1-1,TRBV6-1,-,CASSEAGTGYTEAFF,TGTGCCAGCAGTGAGGCCGGGACAGGGTACACTGAAGCTTTCTTT
TRBD2,TRBJ2-1,TRBV28,-,CASTQLAERVNEQFF,TGTGCCAGCACTCAACTAGCGGAGAGGGTGAATGAGCAGTTCTTC
-,TRBJ2-5,TRBV6-6,once,CASSPTGGSAASGKETQYF,TGTGCCAGCAGTCCGACAGGGGGAAGTGCGGCTAGCGGGAAAGAGACCCAGTACTTC
-,TRBJ1-6,TRBV12-3/TRBV12-4,-,CASSLDRYSPLHF,TGTGCCAGCAGTTTAGACCGGTATTCACCCCTCCACTTT
TRBD1,TRBJ2-5,TRBV7-9,-,CASSETGDQGTQYF,TGTGCCAGCAGTGAGACAGGGGACCAAGGGACCCAGTACTTC
-,TRBJ2-3,TRBV7-9,-,CASSFAIATDTQYF,TGTGCCAGCAGCTTCGCGATAGCCACAGATACGCAGTATTTT
-,TRBJ2-7,TRBV30,-,CAWSPTGYEQYF,TGTGCCTGGAGTCCGACGGGCTACGAGCAGTACTTC
TRBD2,TRBJ2-5,TRBV5-1,-,CASRRDGGFEETQYF,TGCGCCAGCAGACGGGACGGGGGGTTCGAGGAGACCCAGTACTTC
TRBD2,TRBJ2-2,TRBV6-2/TRBV6-3,once,CASSYSSGGAGELFF,TGTGCCAGCAGTTATTCCTCGGGAGGGGCCGGGGAGCTGTTTTTT
TRBD1,TRBJ1-2,TRBV5-1,-,CASSSGTVKLGYTF,TGCGCCAGCAGCTCGGGGACAGTCAAGCTTGGCTACACCTTC
-,TRBJ2-7,TRBV6-5,few,CASSPAPGHEQYF,TGTGCCAGCAGTCCGGCGCCAGGGCACGAGCAGTACTTC